The present TCR beta chain was sequenced within a study of blood T cell repertoires in COVID-19. Study information: The United States, Italy and Spain supplied acute and convalescent COVID-19 samples. From T cells, B-cell-depleted T cells, or PBMCs came the material, which was cDNA or gDNA.

Enrolment of Seattle patients took place during active infection, and they were followed longitudinally. CDR3 length equals 13 residues. Trimming took 2 bases from V and 7 from J, leaving 10 bases between them. Germline V gene sequence: CDR1 MNHNS, CDR2 SASEGT. Original data processing: Estimation of nucleated cell counts relied on the amplification of reference gene primers. Profiled with immunoSEQ multiplex PCR; TCRdb holds only in-frame clones, not every one. Clone size and V and J calls were adopted from that table, with D and trimming inferred from the DNA. The table has roughly 70,000 clones, roughly 87% seen once.

What was sequenced was peripheral blood. The rearrangement joins TRBV6-1 to TRBJ2-3; D ambiguous. The clonotype was recovered from a man aged 50 or older with COVID-19, enrolled during active disease. CDR3: CASSESEVNTQYF. The CDR3 DNA follows: TGTGCCAGCAGTGAATCTGAGGTCAATACGCAGTATTTT.